The 30 T cell receptor beta chains listed next were all sequenced from one sample in a study of tumor-infiltrating lymphocytes in oesophageal squamous cell carcinoma. TCRdb fed the PCR reads into MiXCR, producing one record per CDR3 protein. This sample carries 9,500 to 15,000 distinct CDR3 sequences, 55% to 70% of them seen once, and the ten largest clones take about a third. Sequencing was carried out using esophageal tumor tissue. The receptors come from a female donor with esophageal squamous cell carcinoma.

The chain has TRBV7-4 and TRBJ2-2, with D perhaps TRBD2 (6 bases). The CDR3 is 15 residues long. V was shortened by 11 bases and J by 0 bases, with 16 bases between the two germline ends. Germline CDR1 is SGHVT and CDR2 is SQSDAQ. This CDR3 reads CAYTQGGANTGELFF. CDR3 sequence (DNA): TGTGCCTACACCCAGGGCGGGGCGAACACCGGGGAGCTGTTTTTT.

This chain joins TRBV5-2 and TRBJ2-3; TRBD1, the D gene given by the table, was not confirmed from the DNA. TRBV5-2 is designated a pseudogene. CDR3 length: 15 amino acids. CDR3 DNA sequence: TGTGCCAGCTTATACAGGGGTCGGGGGACCGATACGCAGTATTTT. Encoded protein: CASLYRGRGTDTQYF.

The V call is TRBV7-2, the J call TRBJ2-5; D is perhaps TRBD1 (6 bases). The CDR3 runs 16 residues. Deletions cut 5 bases from V and 0 bases from J, with 16 bases between. CDR1 SGHTA and CDR2 FQGNSA come from the germline V gene. CDR3 region: CASSLHPGQYQETQYF. The DNA of the CDR3 is TGTGCCAGCAGCCTCCATCCCGGACAGTACCAAGAGACCCAGTACTTC. Together with reference TRBV7-2 and TRBJ2-5, the CDR3 gives the full variable domain: GAGVSQSPSNKVTEKGKDVELRCDPISGHTALYWYRQSLGQGLEFLIYFQGNSAPDKSGLPSDRFSAERTGGSVSTLTIQRTQQEDSAVYLCASSLHPGQYQETQYFGPGTRLLVL.

V usage is TRBV6-6 and J usage is TRBJ2-1; TRBD1 aligns across 11 bases. The CDR3 consists of 16 residues. Germline CDR1 is MNHNY and CDR2 is SVGAGI (reference sequence). The V gene end was trimmed by 6 bases and the J gene end by 7 bases; junction bases not matched to a gene: 11. The CDR3 coding sequence is TGTGCCAGCAGCCCCCTTACCGGGACAGGGGGGAATGAGCAGTTCTTC. Translating gives CASSPLTGTGGNEQFF.

The chain uses TRBV7-8 and TRBJ2-3; D uncertain. This CDR3 spans 11 amino acids. Germline CDR1 and CDR2: SGHVS and FQNEAQ. V was trimmed by 3 bases and J by 5 bases, leaving 3 bases between them. CDR3 region: CASSFGDTQYF. CDR3 DNA: TGTGCCAGCAGCTTTGGAGATACGCAGTATTTT.

This clonotype was detected once. The rearrangement uses TRBV7-9 and TRBJ2-2, with TRBD1 matching 7 bases. The CDR3 spans 16 residues. Germline CDR1 reads SEHNR; CDR2 reads FQNEAQ (reference sequence). The junction had 4 bases not matched to a gene; V was cut back by 1 base and J by 2 bases. CDR3 in amino acids: CASSLGQGGNTGELFF. DNA of the CDR3: TGTGCCAGCAGCTTAGGACAGGGCGGTAACACCGGGGAGCTGTTTTTT.

This clonotype was seen repeatedly, ten times or more. The chain recombines TRBV15 with TRBJ2-7; 11 nucleotides match TRBD2. Germline V gene lookup returns CDR1 LNHNV and CDR2 YYDKDF (reference sequence). V gave up 4 bases and J gave up 2 bases; unmatched junction bases: 7. The CDR3 runs 16 residues. CDR3 DNA: TGTGCCACCAGCAAGACCGGGACTAGCGGAACCTACGAGCAGTACTTC. Protein: CATSKTGTSGTYEQYF.

J is TRBJ2-7 and V is TRBV7-2; 10 bases are shared with TRBD1. The ends lost 5 bases at V and 5 bases at J; junction bases unmatched: 3. The germline V gene encodes CDR1 SGHTA and CDR2 FQGNSA. The CDR3 length is 13 residues. The CDR3 DNA reads TGTGCCAGCAGCCCCGGACAGGGGGACGAGCAGTACTTC. This translates into CASSPGQGDEQYF.

This rearrangement joins TRBV11-3 to TRBJ2-3, with TRBD1 as a possible D gene (6 bases). Germline-derived CDR1 and CDR2 are SGHNT and YENEEA. Trimming took off 2 bases at V and 7 bases at J, with 10 bases between the two ends. This CDR3 comprises 13 residues. CDR3 nucleotides: TGTGCCAGCAGCTTATCCGGGACATATACGCAGTATTTT. Translation: CASSLSGTYTQYF.

This clonotype was detected only a few times. This chain links TRBV7-6 with TRBJ2-4; D is possibly TRBD1 (5 bases). The J call may be in error: the DNA end matches TRBJ2-7 better. The CDR3 runs to 15 residues. The germline CDR1 and CDR2 sequences are SGHVS and FNYEAQ. CDR3: CASSLIGQGPYEQYF. In DNA form, the CDR3 reads TGTGCCAGCAGCTTAATCGGTCAGGGCCCCTACGAGCAGTACTTC.

This clonotype was observed a single time. V and J are TRBV7-2 and TRBJ2-3; D remains ambiguous. Germline V gene lookup returns CDR1 SGHTA and CDR2 FQGNSA. The CDR3 is made up of 14 amino acids. V lost 4 bases and J 5 bases, leaving 13 bases between the germline ends. CDR3 residues: CASSYTATQDTQYF. The CDR3 DNA follows: TGTGCCAGCAGCTACACAGCGACGCAAGATACGCAGTATTTT. The full variable domain, with the rest looked up from reference TRBV7-2 and TRBJ2-3, is GAGVSQSPSNKVTEKGKDVELRCDPISGHTALYWYRQSLGQGLEFLIYFQGNSAPDKSGLPSDRFSAERTGGSVSTLTIQRTQQEDSAVYLCASSYTATQDTQYFGPGTRLTVL.

Only a few counts were recorded for this clonotype. This chain connects TRBV5-1 to TRBJ2-5, with D perhaps being TRBD1 or TRBD2 (7 bases each). The J call is doubtful: the DNA matches TRBJ2-7 better. The CDR3 runs to 20 residues. Germline CDR1 and CDR2: SGHRS and YFSETQ. CDR3 protein: CASSPKGAETTGRGFYEQYF. The CDR3 nucleotides read TGCGCCAGCAGCCCTAAGGGGGCCGAAACGACGGGGCGGGGGTTCTACGAGCAGTACTTC.

This rearrangement joins TRBV10-2 to TRBJ2-3, with D perhaps being TRBD1 or TRBD2 (5 bases each). TRBJ2-7 explains the end of the DNA better; the J call may be wrong. Germline V gives CDR1 WSHSY, CDR2 SAAADI. The CDR3 is made up of 16 amino acids. Written as DNA, the CDR3 is TGCGCCAGCAGTGACCTTCACGGGATCTCGACAGATACGCAGTACTTC. Residues: CASSDLHGISTDTQYF.

The gene calls are TRBV6-8 and TRBJ2-5, with D tentatively TRBD2 (5 bases). Germline V lookup: CDR1 MNHGY, CDR2 SAAAGT. This CDR3 has 13 residues. Trimming left V 8 bases short and J 4 bases short, with 14 bases between. The CDR3 spells CASFRGRGETQYF. The CDR3 DNA sequence: TGTGCCAGCTTTAGAGGGAGAGGAGAGACCCAGTACTTC.

The J gene is TRBJ2-7, the V gene TRBV5-8, with D tentatively TRBD1 (6 bases). The DNA end is a closer match to TRBJ2-1, so the J assignment may be wrong. Germline V gene sequence: CDR1 SGHTS, CDR2 YDEGEE. CDR3 length equals 14 residues. CDR3 residues: CASSFRDTYNEQFF. In DNA, the CDR3 is TGTGCCAGCAGCTTCCGGGACACTTACAATGAGCAGTTCTTC.

In this sample, this clonotype turned up a few times. V and J are TRBV7-2 and TRBJ2-3; D remains ambiguous. Trimming left V 1 base short and J 2 bases short, with 7 bases between. The CDR3 totals 14 residues. Per germline, CDR1 SGHTA and CDR2 FQGNSA. The CDR3 region has the DNA TGTGCCAGCAGCTTAGTCGTTACCACAGATACGCAGTATTTT. Encoded protein: CASSLVVTTDTQYF.

CDR3 in amino acids: CASSLDGARTDTQYF. The CDR3 DNA follows: TGTGCCAGCAGCCTCGACGGGGCCCGCACAGATACGCAGTATTTT. The rearrangement uses TRBV5-6 and TRBJ2-3; the D call may be TRBD1 or TRBD2 (5 bases each). The ends were cut back, 4 bases at V and 1 base at J, with 13 bases in the middle. The germline V gene encodes CDR1 SGHDT and CDR2 YYEEEE. The CDR3 length is 15 residues.

This clonotype showed up just a few times. This chain connects TRBV6-1 to TRBJ2-4; D might be TRBD1 (6 bases). The J call is in doubt because the DNA end fits TRBJ2-7 better. Germline CDR1 MNHNS, CDR2 SASEGT. The CDR3 spans 14 residues. Written as DNA, the CDR3 is TGTGCCAGCAGTGAGCCGGGGACATCCTACGAGCAGTACTTC. Protein: CASSEPGTSYEQYF.

This clonotype appeared a single time. The gene calls are TRBV7-6 and TRBJ2-7; D is possibly TRBD1 (5 bases). TRBJ2-4 matches the DNA end more closely, so the J call is doubtful. Germline V CDR1 and CDR2: SGHVS, FNYEAQ. The CDR3 has 14 residues. The CDR3 is CASSPGTDRNIQYF. The CDR3 DNA reads TGTGCCAGCAGCCCAGGAACCGACAGAAACATTCAGTACTTC.

This chain uses TRBV12-3 or TRBV12-4 with TRBJ1-6; D is perhaps TRBD1 (5 bases). V lost 5 bases to trimming and J lost 10 bases, with 15 bases between them. There are 14 residues in the CDR3. CDR3 protein: CASSPRSWGSPLHF. The DNA of the CDR3 is TGTGCCAGCAGTCCTCGATCCTGGGGGTCACCCCTCCACTTT.

The chain employs TRBV12-3 or TRBV12-4 and TRBJ2-4; no clear D gene. V shed 4 bases and J shed 0 bases, with 10 bases lying between them. This CDR3 contains 15 residues. The CDR3 nucleotides read TGTGCCAGCAGTTGGACGGTTCTAGCCAAAAACATTCAGTACTTC. Translation gives CASSWTVLAKNIQYF.

The rearrangement links TRBV7-3 to TRBJ2-3; D not certain. Germline CDR1 SGHTA, CDR2 FQGTGA. This CDR3 is 13 amino acids long. V was shortened by 6 bases and J by 4 bases, with 11 bases between the two germline ends. CDR3 sequence reads: CASRAVTSDTQYF. DNA for the CDR3: TGTGCCAGCAGGGCAGTAACGTCAGATACGCAGTATTTT.

Judged by abundance, this clonotype is medium-sized. The rearrangement links TRBV27 to TRBJ2-7, with D perhaps given as TRBD1 or TRBD2 (5 bases each). Germline loops: CDR1 MNHEY, CDR2 SMNVEV (reference sequence). V lost 8 bases, J lost 5 bases, and 16 bases lay in between. The CDR3 contains 13 residues. Written as DNA, the CDR3 is TGTGCCAGCCGGGGAGCAGGGAGAAACGAGCAGTACTTC. Translating gives CASRGAGRNEQYF.

The chain uses TRBV5-1 and TRBJ2-3; a weak D match, TRBD2 (6 bases). The CDR3 consists of 15 residues. The germline gives CDR1 SGHRS, CDR2 YFSETQ. The V and J ends lost 5 bases and 4 bases respectively, with 17 bases between them. CDR3 sequence (DNA): TGCGCCAGCAGGAAGGACGGGGGTAGGGCAGATACGCAGTATTTT. Its protein product is CASRKDGGRADTQYF.

J is TRBJ2-1 and V is TRBV4-2; D not certain. Germline loops: CDR1 LGHNA, CDR2 YNFKEQ. The V end lost 1 base, the J end lost 8 bases, and 12 bases lay between the germline ends. The CDR3 is 14 amino acids. The CDR3 sequence is CASSQGLVVDEQFF. For the CDR3, the DNA is TGTGCCAGCAGCCAAGGGCTAGTAGTCGATGAGCAGTTCTTC.

This clonotype came up a few times. This rearrangement joins TRBV6-1 to TRBJ1-5; TRBD1 might be the D (6 bases). CDR1 is MNHNS and CDR2 is SASEGT in the germline V gene. CDR3 size: 14 residues. The germline V and J ends were trimmed by 5 bases and 2 bases, with 10 bases remaining between them. The CDR3 reads CASSLRTGNQPQHF. The CDR3 nucleotides are TGTGCCAGCAGTCTCCGGACAGGCAATCAGCCCCAGCATTTT.

This clonotype ranks as medium-sized. The chain joins TRBV10-3 to TRBJ2-3; unclear D gene. CDR1 is ENHRY and CDR2 is SYGVKD in the germline V gene. With 9 bases removed from V and 2 bases from J, the gap between germline ends came to 6 bases. This CDR3 has 11 amino acids. The CDR3 reads CAIQITDTQYF. The CDR3 DNA is TGTGCCATACAGATCACAGATACGCAGTATTTT.

Many counts were recorded for this clonotype. This chain uses TRBV19 with TRBJ2-5; 10 bases agree with TRBD1. CDR1 and CDR2 (germline): LNHDA, SQIVND (reference sequence). CDR3 length: 16 residues. V was clipped by 5 bases and J by 5 bases; unmatched bases: 11. The CDR3 bases are TGTGCCAGTAGTCCCCCGGGGACAGGGGTCACCGAGACCCAGTACTTC. Amino acids: CASSPPGTGVTETQYF.

CDR3: CASSPRPQETQYF. DNA for the CDR3: TGTGCCAGCAGCCCGCGACCCCAAGAGACCCAGTACTTC. V gene TRBV7-9 combines with J gene TRBJ2-5; D unclear. Germline CDR1 reads SEHNR; CDR2 reads FQNEAQ (reference sequence). V shed 5 bases and J shed 1 base, with 8 bases lying between them. The CDR3 runs 13 residues.

This chain links TRBV7-3 with TRBJ2-1, with 7 nucleotides matching TRBD2. CDR1 is SGHTA, CDR2 FQGTGA, per germline. Losses at the gene ends were 5 bases for V and 5 bases for J; bases not matched to a gene: 12. The CDR3 has 16 residues. The CDR3 coding sequence is TGTGCCAGCAGCCCGCCGGGAGGAGGAGGCAACAATGAGCAGTTCTTC. It codes for CASSPPGGGGNNEQFF.